These 13 T cell receptor beta chains originate from one sample sequenced in a study of long-term antiretroviral therapy in people with HIV. Sequencing used immunoSEQ v3.0 at survey level. Sequencing used immunoSEQ multiplex PCR; TCRdb keeps in-frame clones, though not all of them. The sample includes under 12,000 clones, roughly 80% of them seen just once. The sample here was unsorted PBMCs, taken at the start of antiretroviral therapy, before treatment. Every receptor here comes from a young man with HIV.

The V call is TRBV10-3, the J call TRBJ1-2; D is uncertain. V was pared by 5 bases and J by 5 bases, with 12 bases between. This CDR3 spans 13 amino acids. Germline V CDR1 and CDR2: ENHRY, SYGVKD. CDR3: CAISPSKVYGYTF. In DNA form, the CDR3 reads TGTGCCATCAGTCCATCTAAGGTTTATGGCTACACCTTC.

The chain carries TRBV2 and TRBJ2-4, with D tentatively TRBD1 (6 bases). The CDR3 is 14 amino acids. Germline V gene lookup returns CDR1 SNHLY and CDR2 FYNNEI. Between the trimmed V and J ends, which lost 8 bases and 3 bases, there was a span of 14 bases. The CDR3 spells CASQRQADKNIQYF. CDR3 nucleotides: TGTGCCAGCCAAAGACAGGCAGACAAAAACATTCAGTACTTC.

In its sample, this clone was seen a few times. The rearrangement joins TRBV19 to TRBJ1-5, with D hard to call. The CDR3 has 17 residues. The ends were cut back, 1 base at V and 1 base at J, with 14 bases in the middle. CDR1 LNHDA and CDR2 SQIVND come from the germline V gene (reference sequence). In DNA, the CDR3 is TGTGCCAGTAGTATAGCCCTCGGCGGCTGGAGCAATCAGCCCCAGCATTTT. It codes for CASSIALGGWSNQPQHF.

The sample holds a few counts of this clone. The chain joins TRBV5-6 to TRBJ1-2, with 7 bases that match TRBD1. This CDR3 has 13 amino acids. J lost 7 bases, V lost 3 bases, and 6 bases had no gene match. CDR1 and CDR2 (germline): SGHDT, YYEEEE. The CDR3 sequence is CASSWGDRSGYTF. In DNA form, the CDR3 reads TGTGCCAGCAGCTGGGGGGACAGAAGTGGCTACACCTTC.

This chain links TRBV5-6 with TRBJ1-4, with a weak D call TRBD1 (5 bases). The CDR3 covers 12 residues. Trimming shortened V by 0 bases and J by 8 bases, and 5 bases separated the two germline ends. The germline CDR1 and CDR2 sequences are SGHDT and YYEEEE. CDR3 in amino acids: CASSLGDEKLFF. CDR3 bases: TGTGCCAGCAGCTTGGGGGACGAAAAACTGTTTTTT.

J is TRBJ2-2 and V is TRBV6-5; D might be TRBD1 or TRBD2, each matching 5 bases. The V end lost 5 bases, the J end lost 7 bases, and 17 bases lay between the germline ends. Looked up from germline, CDR1 is MNHEY and CDR2 is SVGAGI. The CDR3 sequence is 15 residues long. CDR3: CASSVSGTRSGELFF. CDR3 DNA sequence: TGTGCCAGCAGTGTATCCGGGACCAGGAGCGGGGAGCTGTTTTTT.

This clone has just a few counts. V and J are TRBV18 and TRBJ1-1, with D tentatively TRBD1 (6 bases). Germline CDR1 reads KGHSH; CDR2 reads LQKENI. This CDR3 region has 17 residues. Trimming removed 4 bases from V and 3 bases from J, with 21 bases in between. CDR3 sequence (DNA): TGTGCCAGCTCACAACTACCACAGGGTGTCGGGGACACTGAAGCTTTCTTT. Translation gives CASSQLPQGVGDTEAFF.

The chain recombines TRBV19 with TRBJ2-7, with TRBD2 identical over 8 bases. Unmatched junction bases numbered 10, after V lost 7 bases and J lost 2 bases. The germline CDR1 and CDR2 sequences are LNHDA and SQIVND (reference sequence). The CDR3 consists of 15 residues. CDR3 sequence reads: CASTDPGGGAYEQYF. The CDR3 region has the DNA TGTGCCAGTACGGACCCGGGGGGGGGAGCCTACGAGCAGTACTTC.

Note on this clone: Because the CDR3 is missing its conserved closing phenylalanine or tryptophan, this is likely a read error. It is unclear where the CDR3 begins or ends on the DNA, so no DNA is shown, and the CDR3 is as TCRdb lists it. The chain has TRBV29-1 and TRBJ1-2. Inclusive of both ends, the CDR3 amounts to 12 amino acids. CDR1 SQVTM and CDR2 ANQGSEA come from the germline V gene. The CDR3 here is CSVEEVNREVHS.

The CDR3 loop is CASSYQTDTQYF. The CDR3 DNA sequence: TGTGCCAGCAGTTACCAAACAGATACGCAGTATTTT. The rearrangement joins TRBV28 to TRBJ2-3; D gene uncertain. The V and J ends lost 4 bases and 3 bases respectively, with 5 bases between them. CDR1 MDHEN and CDR2 SYDVKM come from the germline V gene. The CDR3 has 12 amino acids.

The rearrangement uses TRBV30 and TRBJ2-1; 7 bases agree with TRBD2. The CDR3 length is 12 residues. The germline CDR1 and CDR2 sequences are GTSNPN and SVGIG (reference sequence). Trimming took 2 bases from V and 9 from J; bases not matched to a gene: 4. CDR3 sequence reads: CAWSSGGSEQFF. The DNA for the CDR3 is TGTGCCTGGAGTTCGGGAGGCAGTGAGCAGTTCTTC. Combining the CDR3 with reference TRBV30 and TRBJ2-1 gives the whole variable domain SQTIHQWPATLVQPVGSPLSLECTVEGTSNPNLYWYRQAAGRGLQLLFYSVGIGQISSEVPQNLSASRPQDRQFILSSKKLLLSDSGFYLCAWSSGGSEQFFGPGTRLTVL.

This rearrangement joins TRBV7-9 to TRBJ2-3, with 12 nucleotides matching TRBD1. This CDR3 is 17 amino acids long. Germline V gives CDR1 SEHNR, CDR2 FQNEAQ (reference sequence). With 5 bases clipped from V and 4 bases from J, the junction kept 10 bases outside the gene matches. CDR3 sequence (DNA): TGTGCCAGCAGCCTGAGGTCCGGGACAGGGGGCGCAGATACGCAGTATTTT. It is translated as CASSLRSGTGGADTQYF.

The chain has TRBV6-6 and TRBJ1-3; no clear D. This CDR3 comprises 14 residues. V was shortened by 7 bases and J by 9 bases, with 19 bases between the two germline ends. Germline V gene sequence: CDR1 MNHNY, CDR2 SVGAGI (reference sequence). CDR3 sequence (DNA): TGTGCCAGCACCCCCGTGACTGGCGGGTTCACCATATATTTT. Translating gives CASTPVTGGFTIYF.